Shown below are 7 T cell receptor beta chains from a single sample sequenced in a study of sequential checkpoint blockade in melanoma. Method: immunoSEQ multiplex PCR; TCRdb's copy keeps in-frame clones and lacks some. The table shows fewer than 5,500 clones, with under 20% occurring only once. Treatment specified: randomized to nivolumab then ipilimumab (arm A) or the reverse (arm B). Sequences were derived from tumor tissue (inferred from file names), sampled from a patient given nivolumab and ipilimumab in sequence. Receptor source: a human donor with melanoma.

There are a few counts of this clone. J is TRBJ1-6 and V is TRBV5-1; D unresolved. This CDR3 spans 14 amino acids. Germline V gives CDR1 SGHRS, CDR2 YFSETQ. The V gene lost 1 base and the J gene lost 7 bases, with 9 bases spanning the gap. The CDR3, as DNA: TGCGCCAGCAGCTTGTGGGAGACGAATTCACCCCTCCACTTT. Its protein is CASSLWETNSPLHF.

This sequence joins TRBV28 and TRBJ2-1; 8 bases map to TRBD1. Germline V gene sequence: CDR1 MDHEN, CDR2 SYDVKM. Losses at the gene ends were 4 bases for V and 9 bases for J; bases not matched to a gene: 8. The CDR3 loop spans 14 amino acids. CDR3 residues: CASSSGQGGGEQFF. In DNA form, the CDR3 reads TGTGCCAGCAGTTCAGGACAGGGAGGAGGTGAGCAGTTCTTC.

By its share, this clone is medium-sized. V is TRBV18 and J is TRBJ2-6; 7 positions match TRBD2. CDR3 length: 17 residues. Losses at the gene ends were 2 bases for V and 4 bases for J; bases not matched to a gene: 8. CDR1 is KGHSH and CDR2 is LQKENI in the germline V gene. The CDR3 sequence: CASSPMAGGTGANVLTF. DNA for the CDR3: TGTGCCAGCTCACCAATGGCCGGGGGGACGGGGGCCAACGTCCTGACTTTC.

J is TRBJ2-2 and V is TRBV12-5; 8 bases align to TRBD2. Trimming removed 2 bases from V and 2 bases from J; junction bases left unmatched: 16. This CDR3 comprises 20 residues. Per germline, CDR1 LGHNT and CDR2 FRNRAP. The CDR3 nucleotides are TGTGCTAGTGGTTTGATAATCCCGGGACTAGGTACGGCAAACACCGGGGAGCTGTTTTTT. Protein sequence: CASGLIIPGLGTANTGELFF.

This clone qualifies as medium-sized. This chain links TRBV11-3 with TRBJ2-3; a weak D match, TRBD1 (8 bases). The CDR3 has 17 amino acids. The V and J ends lost 5 bases and 4 bases respectively, with 22 bases between them. CDR1 is SGHNT, CDR2 YENEEA, per germline. This CDR3 is CASSHGGTGQGPDTQYF. The CDR3, as DNA: TGTGCCAGCAGCCACGGGGGGACAGGACAGGGACCAGATACGCAGTATTTT. Filled out from reference TRBV11-3 and TRBJ2-3, the complete variable domain reads EAGVVQSPRYKIIEKKQPVAFWCNPISGHNTLYWYLQNLGQGPELLIRYENEEAVDDSQLPKDRFSAERLKGVDSTLKIQPAELGDSAVYLCASSHGGTGQGPDTQYFGPGTRLTVL.

The V gene is TRBV19, the J gene TRBJ1-4; 9 bases agree with TRBD1. Trimming at V came to 6 bases and at J to 10 bases, leaving 9 bases not matched to a gene. The germline V gene has CDR1 LNHDA and CDR2 SQIVND (reference sequence). The CDR3 totals 14 residues. In nucleotides, the CDR3 is TGTGCCAGTAGCCACCGGGACAGGGTAGGAAAACTGTTTTTT. Its protein product is CASSHRDRVGKLFF.

The J gene is TRBJ2-1, the V gene TRBV5-1; D is undetermined. Trimming shortened V by 8 bases and J by 0 bases, and 12 bases separated the two germline ends. The CDR3 consists of 14 residues. Germline V gene lookup returns CDR1 SGHRS and CDR2 YFSETQ. As DNA, the CDR3 is TGCGCCAGTCGACGGAGCAGCTCCTACAATGAGCAGTTCTTC. Encoded protein: CASRRSSSYNEQFF.